This TCR beta chain was found in a study of beta chain features in type 1 diabetes. Whole-study results and caveats: A possible short-template PCR bias applies equally to patients and controls. All four CD4+ subsets of Type 1 diabetes patients contained TCRB CDR3s that were moderately but significantly shorter. Patients showed naive, central memory and Treg TCRB repertoires that appeared more similar than those of healthy donors.

Expressed TCRB transcripts were sequenced after all isolated RNA was converted to cDNA. TCRdb's copy holds only in-frame clones and misses some; the assay was immunoSEQ multiplex PCR. The sample carries hundreds of thousands of clones, over 13% recorded once. Germline assignment: CDR1 LGHNA and CDR2 YNFKEQ. The CDR3 sequence is 17 residues long. V lost 3 bases to trimming and J lost 7 bases; unmatched junction nucleotides: 13. On this clone itself: Its matching antigen is unknown.

By way of CD45RO/CCR7/CD25/CD127/CD95/CD27, the CD4+ regulatory, stem cell-like memory, central memory and naive cells were sorted. This receptor was identified in a man aged 18 to 35 with type 1 diabetes. The specimen was naive CD4+ T cells from blood. This sequence joins TRBV4-2 and TRBJ2-1; 9 bases line up with TRBD2. The CDR3 bases are TGTGCCAGCAGCCAGAGACAAGCGGGGGGAGGGAAAAATGAGCAGTTCTTC. Its translation is CASSQRQAGGGKNEQFF.